This paragraph covers one TCR beta chain sequence. This record comes from a study of blood T cell repertoires in COVID-19. About the study: Sites across the United States, Italy and Spain contributed samples from acute and convalescent COVID-19. Nucleic acid was either cDNA or gDNA, and it came from T cells, B-cell-depleted T cells, or PBMCs.

Germline lookup yields CDR1 MDHEN and CDR2 SYDVKM. V was pared by 7 bases and J by 6 bases, with 12 bases between. There are 13 residues in the CDR3. In the source study's methods: Estimates of nucleated cell counts were drawn from the amplification of reference gene primers. Here immunoSEQ multiplex PCR was the method, and the copy in TCRdb shows in-frame clones only, minus some. V and J calls plus clone size are reproduced from that table; the DNA served to infer D and trimming. The data show 150,000 to 200,000 clones, over 65% seen once. The clonotype was recovered from a woman older than 75 with acute or convalescent COVID-19. The sample was peripheral blood. This chain uses TRBV28 with TRBJ2-2; tentatively, D is TRBD1 (5 bases). The CDR3 sequence is CASKGNLAGELFF. The CDR3 bases are TGTGCCAGCAAGGGGAATTTAGCCGGGGAGCTGTTTTTT.